The 15 T cell receptor beta chains in this list originate from one sample, sequenced in a study of blood T cells in healthy people across ages. Alongside a J-beta primer mix, a sample-barcoded 5' primer served in a second PCR lasting roughly 7 to 12 cycles. TCRdb ran MiXCR on the 5' RACE reads and lists one entry per CDR3 protein. Of under 850,000 distinct CDR3 sequences in the sample, around 34% are singletons; the top ten hold 10% to 15%. Sequencing was done on a sample of blood. The source is a man in his late teens or twenties in good health.

As to this clonotype: Likely a read error: the CDR3 ends without its conserved phenylalanine or tryptophan. The chain combines TRBV5-1 with TRBJ2-7; D remains unclear. Looked up from germline, CDR1 is SGHRS and CDR2 is YFSETQ. CDR3 length: 11 amino acids. V lost 0 bases and J 4 bases, leaving 2 bases between the germline ends. The CDR3 loop reads CASSLDYEQYL. In DNA form, the CDR3 reads TGCGCCAGCAGCTTGGATTACGAGCAGTACTTA.

This clonotype was seen only a few times. The V gene is TRBV21-1, the J gene TRBJ1-1; TRBD1, the table's D call, lacks a check against the DNA. TRBV21-1 counts as a pseudogene. The CDR3 contains 16 residues. The CDR3 DNA follows: TGTGCCAGCAGCAAATTCGCTACAGGGGGCAGGACTGAAGCTTTCTTT. Translation: CASSKFATGGRTEAFF.

The rearrangement uses TRBV5-8 and TRBJ2-4; unclear D gene. The J call may be mistaken, given a closer DNA end match to TRBJ2-5. This CDR3 contains 11 residues. Per the germline V gene, CDR1 is SGHTS and CDR2 is YDEGEE. The CDR3 is CASTRRETQYF. The CDR3 nucleotides are TGTGCCAGCACCCGGAGAGAGACCCAGTACTTC.

Points on this clonotype: Just one base apart from a much larger clone, this may be a read error. The rearrangement uses TRBV10-3 and TRBJ1-2; 7 positions match TRBD1. Germline loops: CDR1 ENHRY, CDR2 SYGVKD. The V segment lost 3 bases and the J segment 8 bases; nucleotides outside the gene matches: 6. The CDR3 is made up of 13 amino acids. CDR3 region: CAISDSTGSGYTF. CDR3 DNA: TGTGCCATCAGTGATTCGACAGGGAGCGGCTACACCTTC.

The V gene is TRBV7-2, the J gene TRBJ2-3; D is unresolved. Trimming removed 4 bases at V and 4 bases at J, with 15 bases between. The germline gives CDR1 SGHTA, CDR2 FQGNSA. The CDR3 totals 15 residues. CDR3 amino acids: CASSYQHVKADTQYF. Here the CDR3 DNA reads TGTGCCAGCAGCTACCAACACGTAAAGGCAGATACGCAGTATTTT.

Comments on this clonotype: A much bigger clone sits one base away, suggesting this may be a read error. The chain is built from TRBV12-3 or TRBV12-4 and TRBJ2-3; the match to TRBD2 covers 13 bases. The CDR3 spans 19 residues. The CDR3 is CASSPPRVTSGGTEDAQYF. In DNA, the CDR3 is TGTGCCAGCAGTCCCCCGAGGGTGACTAGCGGGGGGACCGAAGATGCGCAGTATTTT.

This clonotype was counted between two and nine times. The gene calls are TRBV28 and TRBJ2-5, with D tentatively TRBD2 (5 bases). Judging by the DNA end, TRBJ2-7 fits better; the J call may be wrong. Germline CDR1 is MDHEN and CDR2 is SYDVKM. CDR3 length equals 14 residues. Written as DNA, the CDR3 is TGTGCCAGCAGTTTTTCCTCCGGCGGGCGCGAGCAGTACTTC. It codes for CASSFSSGGREQYF.

With regard to this clonotype: One end of the junction varies from germline; a read error may be responsible. This sequence joins TRBV20-1 and TRBJ2-3; 10 bases match TRBD2. CDR1 is DFQATT, CDR2 SNEGSKA, per germline (reference sequence). The CDR3 is 16 residues long. CDR3 sequence: CSTRDERGGVTDTQYF. In DNA form, the CDR3 reads TGCAGTACTAGAGATGAGCGGGGGGGCGTCACAGATACGCAGTATTTT.

The gene calls are TRBV29-1 and TRBJ1-2; maybe TRBD1 (6 bases). The germline V gene encodes CDR1 SQVTM and CDR2 ANQGSEA. V was trimmed by 4 bases and J by 5 bases, leaving 11 bases between them. The CDR3 extends over 12 amino acids. This chain's CDR3 is CSVVPQGYGYTF. CDR3 coding DNA: TGCAGCGTTGTTCCACAGGGATATGGCTACACCTTC. Full variable domain (outside the CDR3, taken from reference TRBV29-1 and TRBJ1-2): SAVISQKPSRDICQRGTSLTIQCQVDSQVTMMFWYRQQPGQSLTLIATANQGSEATYESGFVIDKFPISRPNLTFSTLTVSNMSPEDSSIYLCSVVPQGYGYTFGSGTRLTVV.

This clonotype was seen a single time. This chain connects TRBV10-3 to TRBJ2-7; possibly TRBD1 for D (5 bases). The J call may be incorrect, as the DNA end agrees better with TRBJ2-5. Germline V CDR1 and CDR2: ENHRY, SYGVKD. This CDR3 comprises 14 residues. Written as DNA, the CDR3 is TGTGCCATCAGTGAACCTAGGGGTGGTGAGACCCAGTACTTC. Translation: CAISEPRGGETQYF.

The chain joins TRBV11-2 to TRBJ2-4; 8 nucleotides align to TRBD1. The DNA end lines up better with TRBJ2-7; the J call may be wrong. The CDR3 consists of 18 residues. Germline assignment: CDR1 SGHAT and CDR2 FQNNGV. Written as DNA, the CDR3 is TGTGCCAGCAGCTCAGTGGTCTTCACCGGGACAGGCTACTACGAGCAGTACTTC. It encodes CASSSVVFTGTGYYEQYF.

This clonotype was observed a handful of times. The chain joins TRBV6-2 or TRBV6-3 to TRBJ2-3; 13 nucleotides align to TRBD2. The germline V gene encodes CDR1 MNHEY and CDR2 SVGEGT. This CDR3 is built from 17 residues. V shed 3 bases, J shed 1 base, and the junction held 4 bases outside the gene matches. The CDR3 DNA is TGTGCCAGCAGTTATTCAGGACTAGCGGGGGGCACAGATACGCAGTATTTT. This translates into CASSYSGLAGGTDTQYF.

The CDR3 DNA sequence: TGTGCCAGCAGCCAAGAGACACGGGACAGGGGGAGGCATGGCTACACCTTC. It specifies CASSQETRDRGRHGYTF. The V gene is TRBV3-1, the J gene TRBJ1-2, with 11 bases aligning to TRBD1. CDR3 length: 17 amino acids. With 0 bases clipped from V and 6 bases from J, the junction kept 9 bases outside the gene matches. Germline V lookup: CDR1 LGHDT, CDR2 YNNKEL (reference sequence).

A few counts support this clonotype. The CDR3 sequence: CASSQHQGDNEQYF. CDR3 nucleotides: TGTGCCAGCAGCCAACATCAAGGGGACAATGAGCAGTACTTC. The chain couples TRBV3-1 to TRBJ2-5, with a weak D call TRBD1 (6 bases). V lost 2 bases to trimming and J lost 11 bases, with 18 bases between them. The CDR3 has 14 amino acids. Germline V gene data show CDR1 as LGHDT and CDR2 as YNNKEL (reference sequence).

The gene calls are TRBV24-1 and TRBJ2-1, with 8 bases that match TRBD2. The CDR3 is 17 residues long. Unmatched junction bases numbered 16, after V lost 5 bases and J lost 8 bases. Germline assignment: CDR1 KGHDR and CDR2 SFDVKD. The CDR3 region has the DNA TGTGCCACCAGTGCCCCCCGAGCGGGAGTCGAGAGTTATGAGCAGTTCTTC. Its protein is CATSAPRAGVESYEQFF.